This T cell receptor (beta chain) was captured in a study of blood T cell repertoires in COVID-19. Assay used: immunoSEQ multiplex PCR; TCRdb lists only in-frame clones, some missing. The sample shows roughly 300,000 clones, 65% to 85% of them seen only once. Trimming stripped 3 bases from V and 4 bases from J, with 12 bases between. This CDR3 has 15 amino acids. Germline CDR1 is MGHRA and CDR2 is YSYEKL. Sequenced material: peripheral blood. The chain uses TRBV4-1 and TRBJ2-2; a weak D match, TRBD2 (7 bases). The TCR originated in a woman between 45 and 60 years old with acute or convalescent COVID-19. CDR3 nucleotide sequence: TGCGCCAGCAGCCAGTGGGGAGGGGGCACCGGGGAGCTGTTTTTT. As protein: CASSQWGGGTGELFF.